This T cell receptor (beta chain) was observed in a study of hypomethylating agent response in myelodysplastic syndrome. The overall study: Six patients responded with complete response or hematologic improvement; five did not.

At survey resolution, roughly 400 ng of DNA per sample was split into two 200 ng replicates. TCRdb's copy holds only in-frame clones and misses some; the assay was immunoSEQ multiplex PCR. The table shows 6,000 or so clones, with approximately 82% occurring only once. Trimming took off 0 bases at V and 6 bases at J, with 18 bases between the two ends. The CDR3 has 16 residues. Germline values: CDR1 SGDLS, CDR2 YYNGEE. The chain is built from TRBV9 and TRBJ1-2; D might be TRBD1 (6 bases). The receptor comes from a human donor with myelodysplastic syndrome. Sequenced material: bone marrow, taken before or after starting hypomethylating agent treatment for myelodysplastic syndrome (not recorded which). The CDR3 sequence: CASSVVPLGGLDGYTF. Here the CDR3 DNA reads TGTGCCAGCAGCGTAGTCCCTTTGGGGGGCCTAGATGGCTACACCTTC. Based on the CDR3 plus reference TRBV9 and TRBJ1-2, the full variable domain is DSGVTQTPKHLITATGQRVTLRCSPRSGDLSVYWYQQSLDQGLQFLIQYYNGEERAKGNILERFSAQQFPDLHSELNLSSLELGDSALYFCASSVVPLGGLDGYTFGSGTRLTVV.